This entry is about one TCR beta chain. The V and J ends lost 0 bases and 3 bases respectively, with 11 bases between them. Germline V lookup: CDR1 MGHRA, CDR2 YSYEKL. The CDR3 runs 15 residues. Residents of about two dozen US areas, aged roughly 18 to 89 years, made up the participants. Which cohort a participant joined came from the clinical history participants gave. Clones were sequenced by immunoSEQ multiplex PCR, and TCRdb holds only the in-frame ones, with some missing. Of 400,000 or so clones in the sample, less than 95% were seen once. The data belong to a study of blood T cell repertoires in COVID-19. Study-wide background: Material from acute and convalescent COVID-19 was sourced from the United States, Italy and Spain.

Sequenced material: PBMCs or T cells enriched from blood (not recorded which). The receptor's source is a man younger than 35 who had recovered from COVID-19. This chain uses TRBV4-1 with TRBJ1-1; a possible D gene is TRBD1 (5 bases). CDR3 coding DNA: TGCGCCAGCAGCCAAGACGAAGGGGCGGACACTGAAGCTTTCTTT. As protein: CASSQDEGADTEAFF.